The source of this TCR beta chain is a study of OX40 agonist ivuxolimab in advanced cancers. Whole-study context: The patients got ivuxolimab, which is an agonistic anti-OX40 (CD134) antibody.

CDR1 is SGHAT, CDR2 FQDESV, per germline (reference sequence). V shed 5 bases and J shed 7 bases, with 17 bases lying between them. This CDR3 has 15 amino acids. The protocol was immunoSEQ multiplex PCR, while the TCRdb copy is restricted to in-frame clones and leaves out a portion. The sample records approximately 82,000 clones, around four fifths being singletons. This sample comprised CD4+ or CD8+ T cells sorted from blood, obtained in a trial of the OX40 agonist ivuxolimab. The chain uses TRBV11-1 and TRBJ1-4; D remains ambiguous. This TCR was sampled from an adult with an advanced solid tumor such as melanoma, head and neck, liver or kidney cancer. Here the CDR3 reads CASSTLEGDGEKLFF. Written as DNA, the CDR3 is TGTGCCAGCAGCACCTTAGAGGGTGACGGTGAAAAACTGTTTTTT. Together with reference TRBV11-1 and TRBJ1-4, the CDR3 gives the full variable domain: EAEVAQSPRYKITEKSQAVAFWCDPISGHATLYWYRQILGQGPELLVQFQDESVVDDSQLPKDRFSAERLKGVDSTLKIQPAELGDSAMYLCASSTLEGDGEKLFFGSGTQLSVL.